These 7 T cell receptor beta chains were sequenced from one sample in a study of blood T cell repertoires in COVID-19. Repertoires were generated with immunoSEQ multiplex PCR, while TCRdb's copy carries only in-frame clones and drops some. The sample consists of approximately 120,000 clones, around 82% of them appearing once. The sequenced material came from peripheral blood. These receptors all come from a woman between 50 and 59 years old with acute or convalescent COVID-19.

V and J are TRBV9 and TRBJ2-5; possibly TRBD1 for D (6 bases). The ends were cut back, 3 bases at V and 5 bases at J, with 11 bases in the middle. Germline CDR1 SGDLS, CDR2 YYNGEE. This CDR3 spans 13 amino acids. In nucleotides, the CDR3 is TGTGCCAGCAGCGCCCAGGGGAGCGAGACCCAGTACTTC. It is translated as CASSAQGSETQYF.

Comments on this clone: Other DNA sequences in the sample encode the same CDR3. CDR3 DNA sequence: TGTGCCAGCAGCGTAACAGGGGCAGATACGCAGTATTTT. Its protein product is CASSVTGADTQYF. V gene TRBV9 combines with J gene TRBJ2-3, with 7 bases matching TRBD1. V trimming: 1 base; J trimming: 4 bases; junction bases outside the gene matches: 0. Per germline, CDR1 SGDLS and CDR2 YYNGEE. The CDR3 consists of 13 residues.

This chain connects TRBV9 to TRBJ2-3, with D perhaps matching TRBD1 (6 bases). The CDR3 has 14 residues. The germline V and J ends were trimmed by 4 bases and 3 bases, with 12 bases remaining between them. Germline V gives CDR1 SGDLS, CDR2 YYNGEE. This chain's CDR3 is CASSSITGTDTQYF. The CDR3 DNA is TGTGCCAGCAGCTCGATAACAGGGACAGATACGCAGTATTTT.

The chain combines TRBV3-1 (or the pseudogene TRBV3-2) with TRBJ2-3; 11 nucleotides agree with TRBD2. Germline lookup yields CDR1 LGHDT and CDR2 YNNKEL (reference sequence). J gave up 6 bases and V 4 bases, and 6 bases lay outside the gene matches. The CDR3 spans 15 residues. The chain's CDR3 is CASSLLAGGLDTQYF. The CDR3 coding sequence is TGTGCCAGCAGCCTTTTAGCGGGGGGGCTCGATACGCAGTATTTT.

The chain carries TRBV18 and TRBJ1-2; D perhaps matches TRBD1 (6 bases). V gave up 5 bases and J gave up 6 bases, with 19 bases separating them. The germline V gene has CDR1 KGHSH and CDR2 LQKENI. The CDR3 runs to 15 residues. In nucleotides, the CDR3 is TGTGCCAGCTCAATACAGGGTGCCGACGGCGATGGCTACACCTTC. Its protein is CASSIQGADGDGYTF.

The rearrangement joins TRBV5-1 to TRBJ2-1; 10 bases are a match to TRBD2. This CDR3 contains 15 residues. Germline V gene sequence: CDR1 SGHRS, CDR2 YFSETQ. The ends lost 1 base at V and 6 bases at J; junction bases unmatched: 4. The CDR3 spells CASSLWSGGANEQFF. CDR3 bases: TGCGCCAGCAGCTTGTGGAGCGGGGGGGCCAATGAGCAGTTCTTC.

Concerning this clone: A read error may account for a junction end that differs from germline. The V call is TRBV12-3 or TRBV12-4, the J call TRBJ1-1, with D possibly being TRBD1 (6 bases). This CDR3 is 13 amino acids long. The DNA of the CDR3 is TGTGCCAGCAGTTTAAGGGGGAACGCTGAAGCTTTCTTT. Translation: CASSLRGNAEAFF.